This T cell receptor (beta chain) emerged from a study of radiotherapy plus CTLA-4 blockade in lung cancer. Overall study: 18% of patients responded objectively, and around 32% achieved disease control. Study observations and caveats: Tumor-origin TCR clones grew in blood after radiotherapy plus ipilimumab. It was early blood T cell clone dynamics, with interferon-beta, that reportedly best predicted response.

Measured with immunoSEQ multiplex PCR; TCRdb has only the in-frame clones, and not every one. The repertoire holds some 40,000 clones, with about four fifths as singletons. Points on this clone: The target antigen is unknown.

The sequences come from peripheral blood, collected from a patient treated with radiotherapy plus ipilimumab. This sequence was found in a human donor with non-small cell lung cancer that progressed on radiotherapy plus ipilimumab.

This CDR3 reads CASSGGQGLNQPQHF. The CDR3 nucleotides are TGTGCCAGCAGTGGTGGACAGGGCCTCAATCAGCCCCAGCATTTT. The chain carries TRBV6-1 and TRBJ1-5; 8 bases align to TRBD1. This CDR3 spans 15 amino acids. Looked up from germline, CDR1 is MNHNS and CDR2 is SASEGT. The V and J ends lost 4 bases and 3 bases, in that order; junction bases with no gene match: 5.